The 22 T cell receptor beta chains given below trace back to one sample, sequenced in a study of post-analysis software for immune sequencing data. Overall study results and limits: Patients showed TRBV5-6, TRBV5-1 and TRBV20-1 among roughly 5 TRBV segments more frequent than in controls.

The TCR beta cDNA libraries contained unique molecular identifiers. One entry per CDR3 protein, called by TCRdb with MiXCR from the PCR reads. Counted here are some 690,000 distinct CDR3 sequences, roughly three fifths occurring once; the ten biggest clones make up approximately 10%. The antigens of these receptors remain unknown. Sequencing was carried out using blood. Source of these receptors: a girl aged 2-15 years with multiple sclerosis.

J is TRBJ1-1 and V is TRBV4-3; 7 nucleotides agree with TRBD1. The CDR3 has 17 residues. Germline CDR1 reads LGHNA; CDR2 reads YSLEER. V was pared by 0 bases and J by 1 base, with 8 bases of the junction left unmatched. As DNA, the CDR3 is TGCGCCAGCAGCCAAGACGGGGCAGGGGGGGAGAACACTGAAGCTTTCTTT. Translated, it gives CASSQDGAGGENTEAFF.

This clonotype came up a few times. V gene TRBV11-2 combines with J gene TRBJ2-3, with unresolved D. V lost 3 bases and J 2 bases, leaving 12 bases between the germline ends. The CDR3 contains 15 residues. From germline, CDR1 is SGHAT and CDR2 FQNNGV. This CDR3 is CASSLRSPHTDTQYF. The DNA for the CDR3 is TGTGCCAGCAGCTTGCGCAGCCCCCACACAGATACGCAGTATTTT.

The CDR3 region has the DNA TGTGCCACCAGCAGGACAGATCCTAACTATGGCTACACCTTC. Its protein product is CATSRTDPNYGYTF. The V and J genes are TRBV15 and TRBJ1-2; perhaps TRBD1 as D (5 bases). In germline, CDR1 is LNHNV, CDR2 YYDKDF (reference sequence). With 3 bases removed from V and 0 bases from J, the gap between germline ends came to 8 bases. The CDR3 contains 14 residues.

The chain links TRBV7-2 to TRBJ2-3; D might be TRBD2 (5 bases). Trimming removed 3 bases at V and 2 bases at J, with 27 bases between. This CDR3 has 20 residues. Germline V gene sequence: CDR1 SGHTA, CDR2 FQGNSA. CDR3 nucleotide sequence: TGTGCCAGCAGCTTTTTCGGAACCATCGCGGGTGGGGTCCACACAGATACGCAGTATTTT. As protein: CASSFFGTIAGGVHTDTQYF. The full variable domain, its missing parts supplied by reference TRBV7-2 and TRBJ2-3, is GAGVSQSPSNKVTEKGKDVELRCDPISGHTALYWYRQSLGQGLEFLIYFQGNSAPDKSGLPSDRFSAERTGGSVSTLTIQRTQQEDSAVYLCASSFFGTIAGGVHTDTQYFGPGTRLTVL.

The J gene is TRBJ2-3, the V gene TRBV20-1, with 8 bases that match TRBD2. Trimming cost V 3 bases and J 1 base; bases outside gene matches: 9. The CDR3 runs 16 residues. Germline CDR1 reads DFQATT; CDR2 reads SNEGSKA (reference sequence). The CDR3 DNA reads TGCAGTGCTAGGCGTAGGTCGGGGGGGCGCACAGATACGCAGTATTTT. Amino acids: CSARRRSGGRTDTQYF.

The chain combines TRBV7-2 with TRBJ2-3; D tentatively reads TRBD1 or TRBD2 (7 bases each). Germline CDR1 is SGHTA and CDR2 is FQGNSA. Trimming stripped 11 bases from V and 2 bases from J, with 20 bases between. The length of the CDR3 is 15 residues. The CDR3 DNA reads as TGTGCCGCGGGCGGGAGCACAGGGGCCACAGATACGCAGTATTTT. Translated, it gives CAAGGSTGATDTQYF. The full variable domain, in which reference TRBV7-2 and TRBJ2-3 provide the parts outside the CDR3, is GAGVSQSPSNKVTEKGKDVELRCDPISGHTALYWYRQSLGQGLEFLIYFQGNSAPDKSGLPSDRFSAERTGGSVSTLTIQRTQQEDSAVYLCAAGGSTGATDTQYFGPGTRLTVL.

The V call is TRBV10-3, the J call TRBJ2-5; 7 positions match TRBD1. The tail of the sequence fits TRBJ2-1 better, so the J call may be wrong. Per germline, CDR1 ENHRY and CDR2 SYGVKD. The CDR3 is 13 residues long. The CDR3 nucleotides read TGTGCCATCAGTGGGGACAGTCAAGAGACCCAGTTCTTC. Protein sequence: CAISGDSQETQFF.

J is TRBJ1-2 and V is TRBV12-5; 11 positions agree with TRBD1. From germline, CDR1 is LGHNT and CDR2 FRNRAP. V gave up 7 bases and J gave up 7 bases; unmatched junction bases: 14. The CDR3 sequence is 16 residues long. The CDR3 bases are TGTGCTAGTGCCTTCGGACAGGGGGCGAGTAGTCGTGGCTACACCTTC. This gives the protein CASAFGQGASSRGYTF.

The V call is TRBV2, the J call TRBJ2-7, with D possibly being TRBD2 (5 bases). Judging by the DNA end, TRBJ2-4 fits better; the J call may be wrong. Germline lookup yields CDR1 SNHLY and CDR2 FYNNEI. The CDR3 extends over 16 amino acids. CDR3 sequence: CASRIGLLGAKNIQYF. In DNA form, the CDR3 reads TGTGCCAGCCGGATAGGACTCCTCGGAGCCAAAAACATTCAGTACTTC.

This clonotype has just one count. The chain carries TRBV20-1 and TRBJ2-1; TRBD2 matches 10 bases. V dropped 3 bases and J dropped 6; count of bases not matched to a gene: 5. Germline lookup yields CDR1 DFQATT and CDR2 SNEGSKA (reference sequence). The CDR3 has 14 residues. The CDR3 DNA reads as TGCAGTGCTAGTGCTCTAGCGGGAGTCAATGAGCAGTTCTTC. The encoded protein is CSASALAGVNEQFF.

This clonotype was recorded a few times. The rearrangement links TRBV9 to TRBJ2-5; 8 nucleotides agree with TRBD2. CDR1 is SGDLS and CDR2 is YYNGEE in the germline V gene. This CDR3 has 12 amino acids. V shed 8 bases, J shed 5 bases, and the junction held 5 bases outside the gene matches. This CDR3 reads CASGPGGETQYF. CDR3 sequence (DNA): TGTGCCAGTGGACCGGGGGGGGAGACCCAGTACTTC.

The count of this clonotype is one. The chain employs TRBV20-1 and TRBJ1-5, with D possibly being TRBD1 (5 bases). From germline, CDR1 is DFQATT and CDR2 SNEGSKA (reference sequence). The CDR3 is 15 amino acids. V dropped 0 bases and J dropped 4 bases, with 13 bases sitting between them. CDR3 sequence (DNA): TGCAGTGCTAGAGATATGCAGCGGGGGAATCAGCCCCAGCATTTT. It specifies CSARDMQRGNQPQHF.

The rearrangement joins TRBV13 to TRBJ2-1; 8 positions agree with TRBD2. This CDR3 is built from 16 residues. The germline V gene has CDR1 PRHDT and CDR2 FYEKMQ (reference sequence). The J segment lost 8 bases and the V segment lost 5 bases, leaving 14 bases of the junction unmatched. CDR3 region: CASSLSSGSNDHEQFF. The CDR3 bases are TGTGCCAGCAGCCTGTCGAGCGGGAGTAATGATCATGAGCAGTTCTTC.

The gene calls are TRBV3-1 and TRBJ2-1; 8 bases are a match to TRBD2. J gave up 4 bases and V 1 base, and 12 bases lay outside the gene matches. The length of the CDR3 is 18 residues. Germline V gene sequence: CDR1 LGHDT, CDR2 YNNKEL (reference sequence). The CDR3 here is CASSQGGRGVAGYNEQFF. CDR3 coding DNA: TGTGCCAGCAGCCAAGGAGGGCGAGGCGTAGCGGGGTACAATGAGCAGTTCTTC.

The chain has TRBV29-1 and TRBJ2-1; TRBD2 is a possible D gene (5 bases). This CDR3 has 14 residues. The V gene's germline CDR1 is SQVTM and CDR2 ANQGSEA. Trimming took off 3 bases at V and 11 bases at J, with 20 bases between the two ends. The CDR3 sequence: CSVDADSTGSKQFF. For the CDR3, the DNA is TGCAGCGTTGATGCGGACTCCACGGGCTCTAAGCAGTTCTTC.

The chain carries TRBV3-1 and TRBJ2-3; D is ambiguous. The germline V and J ends were trimmed by 0 bases and 1 base, with 14 bases remaining between them. Looked up from germline, CDR1 is LGHDT and CDR2 is YNNKEL (reference sequence). This CDR3 comprises 17 residues. The CDR3: CASSQDTTLVGTDTQYF. CDR3 sequence (DNA): TGTGCCAGCAGCCAAGATACCACCTTAGTCGGCACAGATACGCAGTATTTT.

This rearrangement joins TRBV7-9 to TRBJ2-2; 8 bases map to TRBD1. V lost 4 bases to trimming and J lost 6 bases; unmatched junction nucleotides: 7. CDR3 length: 15 amino acids. Per the germline V gene, CDR1 is SEHNR and CDR2 is FQNEAQ (reference sequence). The CDR3 protein is CASSYSRGQSGELFF. CDR3 nucleotides: TGTGCCAGCAGCTATTCCAGGGGGCAATCCGGGGAGCTGTTTTTT.

This clonotype was counted between two and nine times. The chain joins TRBV6-1 to TRBJ1-6; 9 bases align to TRBD1. J was trimmed by 9 bases and V by 3 bases; bases with no gene match: 6. From germline, CDR1 is MNHNS and CDR2 SASEGT. The CDR3 is made up of 15 amino acids. Here the CDR3 DNA reads TGTGCCAGCAGTGATGTGGGACAGGGAGGTTCACCCCTCCACTTT. Translated, it gives CASSDVGQGGSPLHF.

V and J are TRBV18 and TRBJ2-1, with 13 bases matching TRBD2. Per the germline V gene, CDR1 is KGHSH and CDR2 is LQKENI. The length of the CDR3 is 16 residues. With V trimmed by 3 bases and J by 9 bases, 8 bases remained unmatched. The DNA for the CDR3 is TGTGCCAGCTCACCGATCGGGACTAGCGGGACGATTGAGCAGTTCTTC. The encoded protein is CASSPIGTSGTIEQFF.

The chain links TRBV6-2 or TRBV6-3 to TRBJ1-2; 7 bases match TRBD1. The V gene end was trimmed by 3 bases and the J gene end by 4 bases; junction bases not matched to a gene: 8. The CDR3 is 15 residues long. The V gene's germline CDR1 is MNHEY and CDR2 SVGEGT. The DNA for the CDR3 is TGTGCCAGCAGTTATGCCGCAGGGGGTACCTATGGCTACACCTTC. As protein: CASSYAAGGTYGYTF.

CDR3 sequence (DNA): TGTGCCAGCAGTTACTCGACAGCCGGTCCGGGAGGCTACACCTTC. This sequence encodes CASSYSTAGPGGYTF. The chain carries TRBV6-5 and TRBJ1-2; a weak D match, TRBD1 (5 bases). Germline V gives CDR1 MNHEY, CDR2 SVGAGI. The CDR3 spans 15 residues. Trimming shortened V by 0 bases and J by 8 bases, and 16 bases separated the two germline ends.

V gene TRBV4-1 combines with J gene TRBJ1-1; D is unresolved. Germline V gene sequence: CDR1 MGHRA, CDR2 YSYEKL. The CDR3 loop spans 16 amino acids. V gave up 1 base and J gave up 0 bases, with 12 bases separating them. The CDR3 protein is CASSQVSASMNTEAFF. In DNA, the CDR3 is TGCGCCAGCAGCCAAGTCTCAGCGAGCATGAACACTGAAGCTTTCTTT.